The sequence of this T cell receptor (beta chain) was determined in a study of identical twins. General study results and limits: Models underestimated TCR alpha sharing (out-of-frame) in monozygotic twins.

Germline CDR1 DFQATT, CDR2 SNEGSKA (reference sequence). This CDR3 spans 15 amino acids. V was clipped by 0 bases and J by 4 bases, with 15 bases between them. About this clonotype itself: Its specificity is unknown.

Via MiXCR, TCRdb re-called the 5' RACE reads, giving one row per CDR3 protein. The sample records around 230,000 distinct CDR3 sequences, 6.5% being singletons. These data also featured in a second study, about T cells expressing NK-cell markers. That study reports: Source material for TCR beta repertoires consisted of sorted CD3+CD56+NKG2C+, CD3+CD56+NKG2C- and CD3+CD56-NKG2C+ T cells. Alpha-beta TCR T cells were the sole sorting target in several experiments, owing to an anti-gamma-delta TCR antibody. The CD3+CD56-NKG2C+ fraction was also led by these clonotypes in a few donors.

The receptor's source is a woman under 30 in good health. The sequencing input was CD8+ T cells sorted from blood. V is TRBV20-1 and J is TRBJ1-1, with a weak D call TRBD1 (6 bases). The CDR3 DNA reads TGCAGTGCTAGAGATCATTACAGGGTAGGCACTGAAGCTTTCTTT. It translates to CSARDHYRVGTEAFF.